This T cell receptor (beta chain) derives from a study of cytomegalovirus exposure and HLA in healthy donors (dated by TCRdb to 2016 to 2017). Regarding the complete study: An earlier analysis of several hundred of the donors reported approximately 300 Gb of sequence data and 117 million unique TCR beta sequences obtained from approximately 180 million T cells. In a later analysis, previously published TCR beta repertoires from some 640 donors were re-analyzed and high-resolution HLA genotyping was added so that TCR occurrence patterns could be studied. Of the roughly 400 genotyped donors, less than 90% were placed in the genetic ancestry cluster associated with self-reported Caucasian donors. Every discovery cohort repertoire had been produced on one sequencing platform. Donor age, sex, ethnicity and CMV serostatus were compiled alongside the repertoire data. Rather than drawing on any new phenotypic data, the later analysis identified candidate immune exposures from TCR beta sequences and the way those sequences occurred across donors. The study used immunosequencing to profile the T cell repertoires of some 600 subjects and linked those repertoires to cytomegalovirus serostatus. A separate validation cohort of some 130 different subjects was used in addition to the approximately 700-subject first cohort. An early release covering some 640 HLA-typed donors comprised about 300 gigabases of sequencing data and tens of millions of unique TCR sequences. The study aimed to test whether signatures of past pathogen exposure could be identified by cataloging public T cell receptors. In an earlier analysis of roughly 600 of the donors, high-throughput TCR beta sequencing was used to judge whether each TCR beta V gene segment behaved as functional or pseudogenic. On average, 235,054 unique TCR beta nucleotide sequences were sequenced per donor among 350 to 400 genotyped donors of the cohort, with roughly 20% of those sequences being non-productive. A handful of DR-DQ haplotypes were handled as single units for association and clustering because linkage in the cohort was strong. In a later genetic analysis, genome-wide SNP genotypes for about 55% of the roughly 700 donors were used, and that subset was treated as a discovery cohort. To predict cytomegalovirus infection status, the study combined high-throughput TCR immunosequencing, statistical association of individual TCRs with disease status, and machine learning. HLA typing included class I and class II loci at four-digit resolution. The number of donors typed differed by locus, with about 629-630 for A, B, C, DRB1 and DQB1, over 500 for DQA1, over 600 for DPA1, and some 440 for DPB1. What the work shows at the level of the full study, not this receptor alone: An earlier analysis of some 560 of the donors showed that most TCR beta V segments appeared in productive rearrangements either about 87% or about 30% of the time, which broadly matched IMGT annotations. Because HLA typing was unavailable for some donors at each locus, only the typed subset was used in association tests. According to a later genetic analysis, donors in an Asian-associated ancestry cluster had fewer N-insertions in productive TCRs than the approximately 650-donor mean. At a false discovery rate of 0.05, a later analysis linked around 17,000 TCR beta sequences to specific HLA alleles. For the cohort, immune exposure information was limited to CMV serostatus. An association between a missense DCLRE1C variant and V-gene and J-gene trimming of TCR beta chains was found in a later genetic analysis and replicated in an independent cohort. A later analysis found that most CMV-associated TCR beta chains appeared HLA-restricted, with HLA associations seemingly driven largely by CMV exposure. According to a later analysis, TCR association rates differed among HLA loci, with DRB1 alleles showing the most associated TCRs and HLA-C alleles showing the fewest. The 87-base-pair reads could not distinguish some IMGT-functional V segments, including TRBV6-2 and TRBV6-3, so those segments were excluded. In vitro tests confirmed that a few of the cytomegalovirus-associated TCR beta chains recognize cytomegalovirus antigens. Strong co-occurrence of HLA alleles, especially DR and DQ, made assigning TCR associations to individual alleles difficult. The study listed 150 to 200 TCR beta chains as associated with cytomegalovirus. The earlier analysis of 587 of the donors excluded seventeen rarely observed V segments, including chromosome 9 orphons, because counts were too low. A later analysis found that HLA-associated TCR beta chains were more clonally expanded and had lower generation probabilities than equally common non-associated chains. Linkage disequilibrium might explain the correlated functional status among segregating V segments, but an unknown experimental factor could not be ruled out. Across donors, most TCR sequences were observed very rarely, whereas some public TCRs were present in many individuals. According to the authors, the approach could potentially be generalized to other disease states and immunological phenotypes. A further reported finding was that TCR beta sequences accurately predicted the HLA-A and HLA-B alleles for most subjects in the first cohort. The sequencing pipeline was judged likely to have produced a cluster of highly shared sequence variants as a technical artifact. According to a later analysis, parvovirus B19, influenza, CMV and Epstein-Barr virus appeared linked to several top co-occurrence clusters. The classifier was reported to diagnose cytomegalovirus status with high specificity and sensitivity in both the original and validation cohorts. This cohort had only TCR beta chains sequenced, and the lack of alpha or paired-chain data limited which features could be detected. Presence/absence analyses assumed roughly uniform sequencing depth across donors, an assumption that may not hold.

The cohort was made up of roughly 670 healthy bone marrow donors. All cohort members were sampled while nominally healthy, although unrecorded immune exposures were likely present. The donor tested CMV seronegative and was one of the 352 seronegative cohort members. A peripheral blood sample was collected from each donor, and TCR beta sequencing was performed on peripheral blood mononuclear cells. The Qiagen DNeasy Blood Extraction Kit was used to extract genomic DNA from the blood cell samples. About this clone itself: Its antigen is not yet known. Nothing much larger sits one base from this clone, and base qualities are not available.

To prepare the library, the immunoSEQ multiplex PCR assay was applied. For the multiplex PCR, a mixture combining 60 forward primers for TCR Vbeta segments and 13 reverse primers for TCR Jbeta segments was used. The CDR3 region of rearranged TCR beta genes was amplified from genomic DNA by a multiplex PCR assay. The amplified TCR beta libraries were sequenced on the Illumina HiSeq System as 87-base-pair reads. Per the authors' processing: In a later analysis, tens of millions of unique TCR beta chains were counted across the approximately 670 repertoires, and approximately 9.9 million of these chains were shared by at least two donors. A nearest-neighbor algorithm error-corrected the raw reads and collapsed the reads into unique sequences, merging closely related sequences to remove PCR and sequencing errors. CDR3 sequences were aligned to IMGT reference sequences to assign V, D and J gene segments. For a sequence to be retained, a match of at least six nucleotides was required to both a V gene segment and a J gene segment. A rearrangement counted as productive if the CDR3 had no stop codons and remained in frame with V and J, and every other rearrangement counted as non-productive. CDR3 was defined according to IMGT convention as the region running from the second conserved V-encoded cysteine to the conserved J-encoded phenylalanine. The earlier analysis of around 640 of the donors excluded sequences that lacked an unambiguous match to a single V gene segment. In an earlier analysis of approximately 590 of the donors, V segments were called functional above 56.7% productive rearrangements and were called segregating when the between-donor standard deviation exceeded 5%. A statistical classification framework was built for diagnosing cytomegalovirus status from the catalog of TCR beta chain sequences. A later analysis assigned V and J genes by comparing TCR nucleotide sequences with IMGT/GENE-DB human TR gene sequences. Using the TCRdist pipeline, a later analysis assigned CDR3 sequences along with most-parsimonious VDJ recombination scenarios. In a later analysis, each TCR beta chain was defined by its CDR3 amino acid sequence together with its V-gene family, and reads without a unique V-gene family were excluded. In a later analysis, fewer than 600 highly shared, low-generation-probability nucleotide sequences were removed to address suspected cross-contamination and a sequencing artifact. For each public chain, a later analysis derived a clonal expansion index from normalized ranks of inferred template counts within each repertoire. Generation probabilities in a later analysis came from a VDJ recombination model fitted to out-of-frame rearrangements, and those results were checked against IGoR. In a later analysis, TCR-TCR, TCR-HLA and TCR-CMV co-occurrence was scored with hypergeometric tests, and a repertoire-size bias correction was applied to TCR pairs. A later analysis estimated false discovery rates by permuting HLA or CMV assignments 20 times. In a later analysis, co-occurring TCRs were grouped using DBSCAN, and TCRdist sequence similarity was added for clustering within HLA-allele-positive subsets. Co-occurrence clustering excluded repertoires with fewer than 30,000 or more than 120,000 public chains, plus five with anomalous nucleotide sharing. TCRdb stores this immuneACCESS table with in-frame sequences only. Part of the clones is absent; in the studies checked, under half of the shortfall reflects unresolved V genes, and no reason is known for the rest. V and J calls plus clone size are reproduced from that table; the DNA served to infer D and trimming. Present in this sample are over 50,000 clones, about 86% of which were seen just once. The ten largest clones represent 1.5% to 2% of the sample.

From V the trimming removes 6 bases and from J it removes 2 bases, while the gene matches leave 7 bases of the junction unaccounted for. CDR1 SNHLY and CDR2 FYNNEI were looked up in the germline V gene. The CDR3 contains 16 residues, cysteine and phenylalanine counted. Only the CDR3 part of the read is kept: 48 bases, read in frame from the first base. The TCR comes from a man aged 35 to 55 in good health and CMV-seronegative. The sequenced material came from PBMCs. The rearranged segments are TRBV2 and TRBJ1-3, with 10 junctional bases fitting TRBD1. CDR3 loop: CASRNPTGGAGNTIYF. The DNA sequence is TGTGCCAGCAGGAATCCGACAGGGGGCGCTGGAAACACCATATATTTT. The full variable domain, completed from the reference TRBV2 and TRBJ1-3 proteins outside the CDR3, reads EPEVTQTPSHQVTQMGQEVILRCVPISNHLYFYWYRQILGQKVEFLVSFYNNEISEKSEIFDDQFSVERPDGSNFTLKIRSTKLEDSAMYFCASRNPTGGAGNTIYFGEGSWLTVV.